There are a few counts of the clone carrying this T cell receptor beta chain. The antigen is not known. This sample is part of a study of T cell repertoires in cytomegalovirus infection. The wider study: Matching HLA type, along with CMV infection, was indicated by public TCR beta signatures. Findings of the study overall: Using cumulative public TCR beta family frequency, the authors identified those who carried CMV together with the relevant HLA. Dominant in the ex vivo response were TCR beta clonotypes restricted by HLA-C and specific for CMV.

V trimming: 3 bases; J trimming: 7 bases; junction bases outside the gene matches: 8. This CDR3 comprises 14 residues. The germline gives CDR1 MDHEN, CDR2 SYDVKM. TCRdb re-analysed the reads in MiXCR, keeping a single row per CDR3 protein. The profile shows around 320,000 distinct CDR3 sequences, approximately 9.5% of them singletons. Input material: PBMCs. The chain joins TRBV28 to TRBJ1-2, with 7 bases aligning to TRBD1. The TCR originated in a human donor in good health (CMV status not recorded). Some clones in this sample may be carry-over from other donors' samples. CDR3 coding DNA: TGTGCCAGCAGTTTCCCCCCGACAGGGAGTGGCTACACCTTC. It codes for CASSFPPTGSGYTF.